The clone carrying this TCR beta chain was seen a few times. The data stem from a study of blood T cell repertoires in COVID-19. Turning to the study itself: T cells, B-cell-depleted T cells, or PBMCs provided the cDNA or gDNA that served as material.

How the authors handled the data: Amplifying reference gene primers gave estimates of nucleated cell counts. The assay was immunoSEQ multiplex PCR, and TCRdb's table has in-frame clones only and misses some. V and J calls and clone size come straight from that table; D and trimming were deduced from the DNA. This repertoire shows more than 300,000 clones, roughly 89% found once; its top ten account for roughly a tenth. Clinical history reported by participants formed the basis on which cohorts were assigned. Recovered participants had two consecutive negative NP/OP PCR tests, healthcare professional clearance, or symptom resolution. There are 15 residues in the CDR3. V was clipped by 2 bases and J by 3 bases, with 11 bases between them. Germline-derived CDR1 and CDR2 are MNHEY and SMNVEV (reference sequence).

The specimen sequenced was PBMCs or T cells enriched from blood (not recorded which). This sequence was found in a young woman who had recovered from COVID-19. V and J are TRBV27 and TRBJ1-3; D call uncertain. The CDR3 loop reads CASSLNGEGGNTIYF. DNA for the CDR3: TGTGCCAGCAGTTTAAACGGGGAAGGTGGAAACACCATATATTTT.